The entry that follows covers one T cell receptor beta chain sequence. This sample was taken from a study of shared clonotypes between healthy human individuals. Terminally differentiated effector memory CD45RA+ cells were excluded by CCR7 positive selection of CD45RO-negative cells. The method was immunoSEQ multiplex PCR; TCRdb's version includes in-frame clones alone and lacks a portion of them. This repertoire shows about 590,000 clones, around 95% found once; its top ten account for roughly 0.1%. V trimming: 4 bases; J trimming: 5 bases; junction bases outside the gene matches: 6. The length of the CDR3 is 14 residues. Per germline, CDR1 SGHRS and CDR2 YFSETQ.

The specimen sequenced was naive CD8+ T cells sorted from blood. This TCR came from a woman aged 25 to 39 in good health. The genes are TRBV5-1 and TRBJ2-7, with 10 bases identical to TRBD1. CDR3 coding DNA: TGCGCCAGCAGCGACGGGACAGGGGTCCACGAGCAGTACTTC. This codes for CASSDGTGVHEQYF.